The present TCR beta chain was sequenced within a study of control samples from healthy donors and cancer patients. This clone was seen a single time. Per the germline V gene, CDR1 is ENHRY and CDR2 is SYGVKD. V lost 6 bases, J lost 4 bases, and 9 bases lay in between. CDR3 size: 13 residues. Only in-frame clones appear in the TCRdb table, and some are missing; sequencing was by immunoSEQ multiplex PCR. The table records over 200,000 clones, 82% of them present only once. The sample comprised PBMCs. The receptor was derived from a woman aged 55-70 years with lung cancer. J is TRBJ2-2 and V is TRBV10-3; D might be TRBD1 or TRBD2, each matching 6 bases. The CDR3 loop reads CAIRPGATGELFF. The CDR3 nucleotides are TGTGCCATCAGGCCGGGGGCCACCGGGGAGCTGTTTTTT.